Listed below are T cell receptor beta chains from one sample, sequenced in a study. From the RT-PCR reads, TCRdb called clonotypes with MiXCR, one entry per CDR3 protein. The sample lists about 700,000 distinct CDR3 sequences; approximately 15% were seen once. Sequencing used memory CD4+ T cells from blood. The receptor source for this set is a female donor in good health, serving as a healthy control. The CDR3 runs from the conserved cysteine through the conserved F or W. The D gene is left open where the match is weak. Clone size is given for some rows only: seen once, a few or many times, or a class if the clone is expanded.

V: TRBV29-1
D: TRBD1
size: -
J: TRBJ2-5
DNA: TGCAGCGTTCGCTGGACAGGGCAAGAGACCCAGTACTTC
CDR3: CSVRWTGQETQYF

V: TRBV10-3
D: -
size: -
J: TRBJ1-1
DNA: TGTGCCATCAGGGGGGGGAGCCCGGGTGGGAACACTGAAGCTTTCTTT
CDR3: CAIRGGSPGGNTEAFF

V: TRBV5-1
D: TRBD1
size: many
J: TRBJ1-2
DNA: TGCGCCAGCAGCCCTGGGACAGAGTGGGGCTACACCTTC
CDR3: CASSPGTEWGYTF

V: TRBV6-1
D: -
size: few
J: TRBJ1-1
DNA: TGTGCCAGCAGTGAGAGGGGAGGGAGCACTGAAGCTTTCTTT
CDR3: CASSERGGSTEAFF

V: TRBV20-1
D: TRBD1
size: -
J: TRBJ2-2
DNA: TGCAGTGCTCCGGGGGACAGGGGGTCCGGGGAGCTGTTTTTT
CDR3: CSAPGDRGSGELFF

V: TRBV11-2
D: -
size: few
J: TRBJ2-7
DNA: TGTGCCAGCAGCCCCGGACATGATTACGAGCAGTACTTC
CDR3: CASSPGHDYEQYF

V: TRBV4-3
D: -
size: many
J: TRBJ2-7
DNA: TGCGCCAGCAGCCAAACCGAGCTGGGGCACTACGAGCAGTACTTC
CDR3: CASSQTELGHYEQYF

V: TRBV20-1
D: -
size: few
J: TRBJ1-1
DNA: TGCAGTGCTAGAAGTGCGAACACTGAAGCTTTCTTT
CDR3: CSARSANTEAFF

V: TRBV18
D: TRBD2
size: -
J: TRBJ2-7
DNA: TGTGCCAGCTCACCACCGGGAGGGAATTCCTACGAGCAGTACTTC
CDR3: CASSPPGGNSYEQYF

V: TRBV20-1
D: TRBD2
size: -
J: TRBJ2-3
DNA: TGCAGTGCCGCTACTAGCGGGGGGGCCCCGCAGTATTTT
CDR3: CSAATSGGAPQYF

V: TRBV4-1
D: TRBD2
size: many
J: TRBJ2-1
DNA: TGCGCCAGCAGCCCCACCCTGACTAGCGGGAGTTACAATGAGCAGTTCTTC
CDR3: CASSPTLTSGSYNEQFF

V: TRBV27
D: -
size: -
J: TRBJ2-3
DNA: TGTGCCAGCAGTTTACGGCGGCCCCCTAGCACAGATACGCAGTATTTT
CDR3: CASSLRRPPSTDTQYF

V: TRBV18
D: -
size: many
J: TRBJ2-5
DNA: TGTGCCAGCTCACCGTCCCCCGGGCAGGGCCGCCAGAAAGAGGTCCAGTACTTC
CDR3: CASSPSPGQGRQKEVQYF

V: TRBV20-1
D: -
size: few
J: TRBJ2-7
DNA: TGCAGTGCTTCCGGGTCCCTGAACCCTTACGAGCAGTACTTC
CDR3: CSASGSLNPYEQYF

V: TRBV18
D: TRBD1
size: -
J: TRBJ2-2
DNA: TGTGCCAGCCGCCCCCTGGACAGGGGGCTTTCCGGGGAGCTGTTTTTT
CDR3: CASRPLDRGLSGELFF

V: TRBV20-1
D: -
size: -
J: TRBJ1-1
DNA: TGCAGTGCTAGAGTGCCCCACGTGGGGGGAGGCACTGAAGCTTTCTTT
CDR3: CSARVPHVGGGTEAFF

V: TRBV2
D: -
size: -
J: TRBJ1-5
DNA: TGTGCCAGCAGAGTTGGGACGAGCAATCAGCCCCAGCATTTT
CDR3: CASRVGTSNQPQHF

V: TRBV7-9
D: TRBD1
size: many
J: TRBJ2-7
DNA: TGTGCCAGCAGCTCGGGACAGGGCGGCCACGAGCAGTACTTC
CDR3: CASSSGQGGHEQYF

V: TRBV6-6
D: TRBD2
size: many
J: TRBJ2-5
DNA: TGTGCCAGCAGTTACGGCCCGGGGGGAGAGACCCAGTACTTC
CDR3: CASSYGPGGETQYF

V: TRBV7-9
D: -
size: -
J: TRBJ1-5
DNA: TGTGCCGGCAGTCCCTGGGGAGGGGGTCAGCCCCAGCATTTT
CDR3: CAGSPWGGGQPQHF

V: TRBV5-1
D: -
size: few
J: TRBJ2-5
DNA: TGCGCCAGCAGGTCGGCCGGGGCATCGGAGTTGACCCAGTACTTC
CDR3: CASRSAGASELTQYF

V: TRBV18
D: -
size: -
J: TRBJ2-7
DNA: TGTGCCAGCTCACCGCAGACACTTCCCTACGAGCAGTACTTC
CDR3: CASSPQTLPYEQYF

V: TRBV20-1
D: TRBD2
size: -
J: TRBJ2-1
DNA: TGCAGTGCTAGGGGGACTAGCGGGAGTCGGGATGAGCAGTTCTTC
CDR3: CSARGTSGSRDEQFF

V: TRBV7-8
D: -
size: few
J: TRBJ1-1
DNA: TGTGCCAGCAGCCCAAAGTCGGGGGACACTGAAGCTTTCTTT
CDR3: CASSPKSGDTEAFF

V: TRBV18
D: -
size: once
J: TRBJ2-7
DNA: TGTGCCAGCTCTTCAGGGAACAAGCAGTACTTC
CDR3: CASSSGNKQYF

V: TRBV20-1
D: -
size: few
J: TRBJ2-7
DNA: TGCAGCCTCCAGGGTTGGCGTGAGTACGAGCAGTACTTC
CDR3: CSLQGWREYEQYF

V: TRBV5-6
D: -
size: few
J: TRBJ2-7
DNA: TGTGCCAGCAGCATACATAGCGGTTTCTACGAGCAGTACTTC
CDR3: CASSIHSGFYEQYF

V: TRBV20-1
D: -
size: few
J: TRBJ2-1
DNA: TGCAGTGCTAGCATCGGGACCTCGTTTCCTGAGCAGTTCTTC
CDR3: CSASIGTSFPEQFF

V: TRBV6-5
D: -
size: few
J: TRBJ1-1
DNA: TGTGCCAGTATCCCCCCGGGGTCGGGGTCTGAAGCTTTCTTT
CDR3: CASIPPGSGSEAFF

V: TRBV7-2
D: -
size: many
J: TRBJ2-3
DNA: TGTGCCAGCAGTTTCGACGGGTACACAGATACGCAGTATTTT
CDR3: CASSFDGYTDTQYF

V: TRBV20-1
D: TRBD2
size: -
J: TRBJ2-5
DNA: TGCAGTGCCCACATACCCCCGGGACTAGTAGAGACCCAGTACTTC
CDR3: CSAHIPPGLVETQYF

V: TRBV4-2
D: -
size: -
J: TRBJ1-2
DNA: TGTGCCAGCAGCCAAGATCGGGGTGAGGCCTATGGCTACACCTTC
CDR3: CASSQDRGEAYGYTF

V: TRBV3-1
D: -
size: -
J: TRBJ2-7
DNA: TGTGCCAGCAGCCAAGGGTGGGATACGTACGAGCAGTACTTC
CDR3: CASSQGWDTYEQYF

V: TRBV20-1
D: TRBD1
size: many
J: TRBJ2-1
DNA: TGCAGTGCAACCCCGGGACAGGGGGCCAGCCATGAGCAGTTCTTC
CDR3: CSATPGQGASHEQFF

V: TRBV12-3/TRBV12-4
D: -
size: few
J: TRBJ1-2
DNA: TGTGCCAGCAGTTTTAATCGAGATGGCTACACCTTC
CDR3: CASSFNRDGYTF

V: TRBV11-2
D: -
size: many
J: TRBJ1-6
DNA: TGTGCCAGCAGCGTCCGGGGACAAGATAATTCACCCCTCCACTTT
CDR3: CASSVRGQDNSPLHF

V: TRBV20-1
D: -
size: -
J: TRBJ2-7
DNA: TGCAGTGCCGTAGCGACCTACGAGCAGTACTTC
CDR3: CSAVATYEQYF

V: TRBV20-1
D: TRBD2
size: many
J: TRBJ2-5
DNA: TGCAGTGCTAGGTCAGCGCGGGGGGACCAAGAGACCCAGTACTTC
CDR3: CSARSARGDQETQYF

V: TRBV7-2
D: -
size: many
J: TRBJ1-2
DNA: TGTGCCAGCAGCTTAGCGGGGGGGGTTGGCTACACCTTC
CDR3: CASSLAGGVGYTF

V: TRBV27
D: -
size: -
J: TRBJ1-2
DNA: TGTGCCAGCAGTTCGGCGGGACGGGTGTATGGCTACACCTTC
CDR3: CASSSAGRVYGYTF

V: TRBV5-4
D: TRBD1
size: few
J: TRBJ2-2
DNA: TGTGCCAGCAGCCGGGGACAGACAAACACCGGGGAGCTGTTTTTT
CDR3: CASSRGQTNTGELFF

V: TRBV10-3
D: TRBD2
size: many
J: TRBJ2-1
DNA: TGTGCCATCAGTGCTAGCGGGAGGGAAAATGAGCAGTTCTTC
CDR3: CAISASGRENEQFF

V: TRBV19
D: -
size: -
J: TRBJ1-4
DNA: TGTGCCAGTAGAGACTATGCAACTAATGAAAAACTGTTTTTT
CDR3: CASRDYATNEKLFF

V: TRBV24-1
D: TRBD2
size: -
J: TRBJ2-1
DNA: TGTGCCACCAGTGATTCCGGGACTAGCGGGAGGGGGAAGCAGTTCTTC
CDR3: CATSDSGTSGRGKQFF

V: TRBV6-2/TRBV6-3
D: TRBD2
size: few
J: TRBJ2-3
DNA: TGTGCCAGCAGGGAGCGACTAGGCGGGGGAACAGATACGCAGTATTTT
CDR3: CASRERLGGGTDTQYF

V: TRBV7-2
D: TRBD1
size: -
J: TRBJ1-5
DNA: TGTGCCAGCAGCTTAGTTTGGGGGGGACAGGGGGGTCAGCCCCAGCATTTT
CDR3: CASSLVWGGQGGQPQHF